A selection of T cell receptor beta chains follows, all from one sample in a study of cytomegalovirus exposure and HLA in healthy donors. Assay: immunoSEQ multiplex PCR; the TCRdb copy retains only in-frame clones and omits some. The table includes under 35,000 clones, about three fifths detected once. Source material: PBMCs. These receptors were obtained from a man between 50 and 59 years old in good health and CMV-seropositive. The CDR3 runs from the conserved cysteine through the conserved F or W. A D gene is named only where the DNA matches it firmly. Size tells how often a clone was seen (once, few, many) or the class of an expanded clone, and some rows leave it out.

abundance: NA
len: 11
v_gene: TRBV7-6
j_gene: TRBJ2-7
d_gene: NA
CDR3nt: TGTGCCAGCAGCTTATCCGGGAAGCAGTACTTC
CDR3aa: CASSLSGKQYF

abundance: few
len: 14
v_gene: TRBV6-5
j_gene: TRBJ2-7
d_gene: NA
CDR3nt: TGTGCCAGCAGTTACTCGCAGGGGCTCTACGAGCAGTACTTC
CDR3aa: CASSYSQGLYEQYF

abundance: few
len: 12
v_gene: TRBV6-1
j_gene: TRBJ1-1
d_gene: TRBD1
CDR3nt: TGTGCCAGCAGCATGACAGGGGGTGAAGCTTTCTTT
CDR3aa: CASSMTGGEAFF

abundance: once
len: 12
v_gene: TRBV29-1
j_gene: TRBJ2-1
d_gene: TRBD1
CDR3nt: TGCAGCGTTATCTACAGGGGTGGTGAGCAGTTCTTC
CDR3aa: CSVIYRGGEQFF

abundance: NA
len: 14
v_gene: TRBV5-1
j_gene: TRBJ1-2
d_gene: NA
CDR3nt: TGCGCCAGCAGCTTGGTTATAGGGGCCTATGGCTACACCTTC
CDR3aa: CASSLVIGAYGYTF

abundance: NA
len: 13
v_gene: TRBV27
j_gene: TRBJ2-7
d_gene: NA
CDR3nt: TGTGCCAGCAGTTTACTTTCCAGTTACGAGCAGTACTTC
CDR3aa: CASSLLSSYEQYF

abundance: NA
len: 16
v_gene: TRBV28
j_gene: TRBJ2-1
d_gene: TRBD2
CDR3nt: TGTGCCAGCAGTGAAGGACTAGCGGGGCCATACAATGAGCAGTTCTTC
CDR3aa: CASSEGLAGPYNEQFF

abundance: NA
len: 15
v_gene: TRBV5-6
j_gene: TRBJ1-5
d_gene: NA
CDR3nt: TGTGCCAGCAGCTGGGGACTAGATAGCAATCAGCCCCAGCATTTT
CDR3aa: CASSWGLDSNQPQHF

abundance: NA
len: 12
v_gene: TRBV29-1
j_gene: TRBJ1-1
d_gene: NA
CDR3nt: TGCAGCGTTGGGAGGGGCAACACTGAAGCTTTCTTT
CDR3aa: CSVGRGNTEAFF

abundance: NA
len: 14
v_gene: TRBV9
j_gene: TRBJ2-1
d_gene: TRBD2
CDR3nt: TGTGCCAGCAGCGTAGCTAGCGGGGTCAATGAGCAGTTCTTC
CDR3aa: CASSVASGVNEQFF

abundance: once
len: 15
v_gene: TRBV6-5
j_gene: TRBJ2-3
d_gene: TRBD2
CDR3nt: TGTGCCAGCAGTTACTACGGACTAGAGGCAGATACGCAGTATTTT
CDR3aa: CASSYYGLEADTQYF